Listed below are T cell receptor beta chains from one sample, sequenced in a study of cytomegalovirus exposure and HLA in healthy donors. Assay used: immunoSEQ multiplex PCR; TCRdb lists only in-frame clones, some missing. This sample's clone table lists roughly 80,000 clones. The sequencing input was PBMCs. The origin of the receptors is a girl aged 5 to 17 in good health and CMV-seropositive. Both conserved end residues are trimmed from each CDR3.

cdr3_aa j_call v_call
ASSQERRLVETQY TRBJ2-5 TRBV4-2
ASRPRGTHQPQH TRBJ1-5 TRBV27
ASSFFPQQETQY TRBJ2-5 TRBV5-4
ASSLWVSGTGDMNTEAF TRBJ1-1 TRBV28
ASSLAGQGVGAF TRBJ1-1 TRBV7-9
ASSQSGENIQY TRBJ2-4 TRBV14
ASKGQPSLNYGYT TRBJ1-2 TRBV6-5
ASSWDSNNSPLH TRBJ1-6 TRBV6-5
ASSLSRGVEAF TRBJ1-1 TRBV27
ASIWDRDYGYT TRBJ1-2 TRBV6-1
ASSRTAVTNTEAF TRBJ1-1 TRBV6-1
ASSIGTSNEQF TRBJ2-1 TRBV7-9
ASSYSQGTYEQY TRBJ2-7 TRBV6-6
ASSTGTVHQETQY TRBJ2-5 TRBV9
ASSAPEQGTDTQY TRBJ2-3 TRBV9
ASSLREVGSPLH TRBJ1-6 TRBV27
ASSQEFSPNIQY TRBJ2-4 TRBV4-2
ASSFEHGELF TRBJ2-2 TRBV11-2
ASSLGQGKETQY TRBJ2-5 TRBV5-1
ASSPGPSGGAVYNEQF TRBJ2-1 TRBV4-2
ASSAPGTGDVGEQY TRBJ2-7 TRBV6-8
ASSKRDRELRGTEAF TRBJ1-1 TRBV21-1
ASIRGLAGVTDTQY TRBJ2-3 TRBV7-2
ASRADSFTYEQY TRBJ2-7 TRBV5-6
ASSFSGLAVRSSYEQY TRBJ2-7 TRBV7-9
ASSLGPSRNTGELF TRBJ2-2 TRBV5-1
ASSLVPYEQPQH TRBJ1-5 TRBV7-2
ASSQDLEGSYEQY TRBJ2-7 TRBV4-3
ASSPRDTGELF TRBJ2-2 TRBV18
ASRQLSSGANVLT TRBJ2-6 TRBV5-1
ASSLGQHEGTNYGYT TRBJ1-2 TRBV4-3
ASSASYNEQF TRBJ2-1 TRBV2
ASRGFGNTIY TRBJ1-3 TRBV6-5
ASSSRTVSGNTIY TRBJ1-3 TRBV28
ASSTRGGQETQY TRBJ2-5 TRBV9
ASSGNQGGIGGYT TRBJ1-2 TRBV6-4
ASNNGDSNQPQH TRBJ1-5 TRBV19
SATETSQETQY TRBJ2-5 TRBV29-1
ASSVGGGPTGNTIY TRBJ1-3 TRBV9
ASSTSDRAGAF TRBJ1-1 TRBV25-1
ASSLYQETDQPQH TRBJ1-5 TRBV7-8
ASSGLLSAYEQY TRBJ2-7 TRBV7-9
ASSGSISQGEFNEKLF TRBJ1-4 TRBV25-1
ASSQDRGVQETQY TRBJ2-5 TRBV4-1
ASSQPGGGNEKLF TRBJ1-4 TRBV4-2
ASRTTGTTNTGELF TRBJ2-2 TRBV18
ASNRGTGLGYGYT TRBJ1-2 TRBV6-5
ASSEDRDSSYNEQF TRBJ2-1 TRBV25-1
ASSHSSGGPEYYNEQF TRBJ2-1 TRBV4-2
ASTHNLAGEFTGELF TRBJ2-2 TRBV5-1
ASSLTGMNTEAF TRBJ1-1 TRBV6-5
ASSPGVVTEAF TRBJ1-1 TRBV5-6